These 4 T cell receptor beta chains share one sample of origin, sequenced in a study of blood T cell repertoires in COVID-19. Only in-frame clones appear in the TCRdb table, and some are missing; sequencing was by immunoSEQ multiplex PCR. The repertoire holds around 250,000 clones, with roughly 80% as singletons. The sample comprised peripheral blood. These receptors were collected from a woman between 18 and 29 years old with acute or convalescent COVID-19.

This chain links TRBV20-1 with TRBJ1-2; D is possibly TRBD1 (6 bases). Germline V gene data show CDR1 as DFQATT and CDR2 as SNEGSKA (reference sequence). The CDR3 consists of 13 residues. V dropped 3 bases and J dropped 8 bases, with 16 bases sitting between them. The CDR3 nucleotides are TGCAGTGCTAGTGCAGGGGATATGGGGGGCTACACCTTC. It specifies CSASAGDMGGYTF.

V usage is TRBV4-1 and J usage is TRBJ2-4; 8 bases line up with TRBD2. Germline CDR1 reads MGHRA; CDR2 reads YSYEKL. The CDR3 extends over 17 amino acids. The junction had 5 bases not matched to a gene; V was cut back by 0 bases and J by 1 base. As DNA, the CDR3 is TGCGCCAGCAGCCAAGAAGGGCCGGGAGGGGCCAAAAACATTCAGTACTTC. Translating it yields CASSQEGPGGAKNIQYF.

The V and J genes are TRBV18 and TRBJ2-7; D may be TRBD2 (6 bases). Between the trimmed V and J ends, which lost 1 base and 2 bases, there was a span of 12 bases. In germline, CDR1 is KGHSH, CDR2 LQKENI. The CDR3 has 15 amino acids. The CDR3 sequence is CASSPRQGGAYEQYF. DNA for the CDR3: TGTGCCAGCTCACCACGGCAGGGAGGTGCCTACGAGCAGTACTTC.

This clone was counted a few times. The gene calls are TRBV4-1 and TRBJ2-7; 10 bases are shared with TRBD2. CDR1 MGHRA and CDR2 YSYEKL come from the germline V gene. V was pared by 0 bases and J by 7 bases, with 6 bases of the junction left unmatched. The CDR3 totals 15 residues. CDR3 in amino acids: CASSQDALAGVEQYF. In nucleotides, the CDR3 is TGCGCCAGCAGCCAAGATGCCCTAGCGGGAGTGGAGCAGTACTTC.